The 22 T cell receptor beta chains in this list originate from one sample, sequenced in a study of cytomegalovirus exposure and HLA in healthy donors. Researchers ran the PCR with 60 Vbeta and 13 Jbeta primers. Sequencing used immunoSEQ multiplex PCR; TCRdb keeps in-frame clones, though not all of them. This sample has around 150,000 clones, with 9.4% found just once. The specimen sequenced was PBMCs. These receptors came from a male donor in good health and CMV-seronegative.

This clone was seen more than once but under ten times. CDR3 sequence: CASSEGTGQAQPQHF. CDR3 sequence (DNA): TGTGCCAGCAGTGAGGGGACAGGGCAGGCTCAGCCCCAGCATTTT. The chain couples TRBV6-1 to TRBJ1-5; 9 bases agree with TRBD1. Germline CDR1 and CDR2: MNHNS and SASEGT. Unmatched junction bases numbered 6, after V lost 3 bases and J lost 6 bases. CDR3 length equals 15 residues.

In its sample, this clone was seen a few times. The chain recombines TRBV29-1 with TRBJ2-7, with D perhaps matching TRBD2 (6 bases). V was trimmed by 6 bases and J by 4 bases, leaving 19 bases between them. CDR1 and CDR2 (germline): SQVTM, ANQGSEA. The CDR3 length is 14 residues. CDR3 nucleotide sequence: TGCAGCGTGGCCGCCGGGACTTATTCTTACGAGCAGTACTTC. This sequence encodes CSVAAGTYSYEQYF.

This clone was seen a few times. This rearrangement joins TRBV14 to TRBJ1-4; TRBD1 matches 11 bases. V trimming: 2 bases; J trimming: 2 bases; junction bases outside the gene matches: 13. CDR3 length: 20 amino acids. Germline CDR1 and CDR2: SGHDN and FVKESK. The CDR3 DNA reads as TGTGCCAGCAGCCAAAAGGGACCGGGACAGGGGGTTATGACTAATGAAAAACTGTTTTTT. Translating it yields CASSQKGPGQGVMTNEKLFF. The full variable domain, rest sourced from reference TRBV14 and TRBJ1-4, is EAGVTQFPSHSVIEKGQTVTLRCDPISGHDNLYWYRRVMGKEIKFLLHFVKESKQDESGMPNNRFLAERTGGTYSTLKVQPAELEDSGVYFCASSQKGPGQGVMTNEKLFFGSGTQLSVL.

V gene TRBV7-9 combines with J gene TRBJ2-2; TRBD1 might be the D (6 bases). CDR1 SEHNR and CDR2 FQNEAQ come from the germline V gene (reference sequence). Deletions cut 5 bases from V and 6 bases from J, with 16 bases between. This CDR3 region has 15 residues. The CDR3 coding sequence is TGTGCCAGCAGCCGGACAGTCTTGTTTGCCGGGGAGCTGTTTTTT. Encoded protein: CASSRTVLFAGELFF.

The rearrangement joins TRBV5-1 to TRBJ1-4, with D tentatively TRBD1 (5 bases). The V end lost 2 bases, the J end lost 4 bases, and 9 bases lay between the germline ends. The germline gives CDR1 SGHRS, CDR2 YFSETQ. The CDR3 loop spans 14 amino acids. CDR3 residues: CASSLERGNEKLFF. CDR3 nucleotides: TGCGCCAGCAGCTTAGAAAGGGGTAATGAAAAACTGTTTTTT.

The chain carries TRBV20-1 and TRBJ1-5, with D possibly TRBD1 on 6 matching bases. Trimming removed 7 bases at V and 6 bases at J, with 10 bases between. The CDR3 loop spans 11 amino acids. Germline lookup yields CDR1 DFQATT and CDR2 SNEGSKA (reference sequence). Here the CDR3 DNA reads TGCAGTGTGGGGGCAGGTCAGCCCCAGCATTTT. Amino acids: CSVGAGQPQHF.

V usage is TRBV28 and J usage is TRBJ2-1; D is undetermined. The CDR3 has 14 amino acids. Trimming took off 5 bases at V and 3 bases at J, with 11 bases between the two ends. Germline-derived CDR1 and CDR2 are MDHEN and SYDVKM. The DNA for the CDR3 is TGTGCCAGCAGTCCCCTTGGTAGCTACAATGAGCAGTTCTTC. Encoded protein: CASSPLGSYNEQFF.

This clone was recorded a few times. This chain uses TRBV2 with TRBJ1-2; D is undetermined. Germline lookup yields CDR1 SNHLY and CDR2 FYNNEI. This CDR3 has 13 residues. V gave up 7 bases and J gave up 8 bases, with 17 bases separating them. CDR3 DNA sequence: TGTGCCAGCATCGAGCGGGGTGCGGGGGGCTACACCTTC. Its translation: CASIERGAGGYTF.

V usage is TRBV19 and J usage is TRBJ2-7; 9 bases line up with TRBD1. The V segment lost 5 bases and the J segment 7 bases; nucleotides outside the gene matches: 9. Per the germline V gene, CDR1 is LNHDA and CDR2 is SQIVND (reference sequence). The CDR3 covers 14 residues. CDR3 nucleotide sequence: TGTGCCAGTAGTGTTCGGGACAGGGTGGGGGAGCAGTACTTC. Protein sequence: CASSVRDRVGEQYF.

This rearrangement joins TRBV9 to TRBJ2-3; 9 positions match TRBD2. V was pared by 4 bases and J by 2 bases, with 8 bases of the junction left unmatched. Germline CDR1 and CDR2: SGDLS and YYNGEE. This CDR3 contains 16 residues. CDR3 coding DNA: TGTGCCAGCAGCCCTAGCGGGGCCACTTACACAGATACGCAGTATTTT. Translated, it gives CASSPSGATYTDTQYF.

This clone has a handful of counts. The chain carries TRBV7-2 and TRBJ1-1; tentative D call: TRBD1 (5 bases). Trimming stripped 4 bases from V and 2 bases from J, with 11 bases between. This CDR3 is 14 amino acids long. CDR1 SGHTA and CDR2 FQGNSA come from the germline V gene. The CDR3 is CASSSSQVNTEAFF. Written as DNA, the CDR3 is TGTGCCAGCAGCTCCTCACAGGTAAACACTGAAGCTTTCTTT.

This clone was picked up a small number of times. This sample includes further DNA sequences coding for the same CDR3. The V and J genes are TRBV28 and TRBJ2-7; 8 positions match TRBD1. This CDR3 region has 16 residues. Losses at the gene ends were 6 bases for V and 0 bases for J; bases not matched to a gene: 10. Looked up from germline, CDR1 is MDHEN and CDR2 is SYDVKM. CDR3 region: CASRSTGTGSSYEQYF. CDR3 nucleotide sequence: TGTGCCAGCAGGTCCACCGGGACAGGAAGCTCCTACGAGCAGTACTTC.

This clone was detected only a few times. The J gene is TRBJ1-2, the V gene TRBV4-3; possible D gene TRBD1, 6 bases. The CDR3 loop spans 13 amino acids. Germline CDR1 reads LGHNA; CDR2 reads YSLEER. Deletions cut 3 bases from V and 12 bases from J, with 17 bases between. The CDR3 DNA follows: TGCGCCAGCAGCCACTCCGCTAGAGGGGGAAACACCTTC. The encoded protein is CASSHSARGGNTF.

This clone occurred a few times. Other DNA sequences within the sample encode an identical CDR3. The chain joins TRBV30 to TRBJ2-1, with 10 bases fitting TRBD2. V was clipped by 4 bases and J by 3 bases; unmatched bases: 18. The CDR3 runs to 19 residues. Germline values: CDR1 GTSNPN, CDR2 SVGIG (reference sequence). The CDR3 is CAWTAASTSGNQYYNEQFF. CDR3 DNA: TGTGCCTGGACCGCCGCCAGTACTAGCGGGAATCAGTACTACAATGAGCAGTTCTTC.

This clone was observed a few times. The chain carries TRBV6-5 and TRBJ1-5, with unresolved D. CDR1 and CDR2 (germline): MNHEY, SVGAGI. The CDR3 sequence is 16 residues long. Deletions cut 2 bases from V and 3 bases from J, with 14 bases between. CDR3: CASSYATRVANQPQHF. Here the CDR3 DNA reads TGTGCCAGCAGTTACGCTACACGGGTTGCCAATCAGCCCCAGCATTTT.

This clone was found a few times. The gene calls are TRBV5-1 and TRBJ1-5; D not certain. Deletions cut 4 bases from V and 2 bases from J, with 13 bases between. This CDR3 has 15 residues. Germline-derived CDR1 and CDR2 are SGHRS and YFSETQ. CDR3 sequence (DNA): TGCGCCAGCAGCCGTACGGGCGGGGGCAATCAGCCCCAGCATTTT. This sequence encodes CASSRTGGGNQPQHF. Using reference TRBV5-1 and TRBJ1-5 for the parts outside the CDR3, the full variable domain is KAGVTQTPRYLIKTRGQQVTLSCSPISGHRSVSWYQQTPGQGLQFLFEYFSETQRNKGNFPGRFSGRQFSNSRSEMNVSTLELGDSALYLCASSRTGGGNQPQHFGDGTRLSIL.

This clone was seen only a few times. This sequence joins TRBV4-2 and TRBJ1-5; D is undetermined. V lost 6 bases and J 3 bases, leaving 12 bases between the germline ends. From germline, CDR1 is LGHNA and CDR2 YNFKEQ. The CDR3 loop spans 14 amino acids. CDR3 nucleotides: TGTGCCAGCAGTCATCCCGGGGACAATCAGCCCCAGCATTTT. Translating gives CASSHPGDNQPQHF.

This clone was detected only a few times. The rearrangement uses TRBV5-1 and TRBJ2-1; 7 bases are a match to TRBD2. The V gene end was trimmed by 0 bases and the J gene end by 6 bases; junction bases not matched to a gene: 3. Germline CDR1 and CDR2: SGHRS and YFSETQ. The CDR3 contains 14 residues. In DNA, the CDR3 is TGCGCCAGCAGCTTGGATTGGGGGGGCAATGAGCAGTTCTTC. This gives the protein CASSLDWGGNEQFF. Drawing the rest from reference TRBV5-1 and TRBJ2-1, the complete variable domain is KAGVTQTPRYLIKTRGQQVTLSCSPISGHRSVSWYQQTPGQGLQFLFEYFSETQRNKGNFPGRFSGRQFSNSRSEMNVSTLELGDSALYLCASSLDWGGNEQFFGPGTRLTVL.

There are a few counts of this clone. The genes are TRBV5-1 and TRBJ1-2; a weak D match, TRBD1 (5 bases). CDR3 length equals 12 residues. Per the germline V gene, CDR1 is SGHRS and CDR2 is YFSETQ. V shed 9 bases and J shed 7 bases, with 16 bases lying between them. In DNA form, the CDR3 reads TGCGCCACCAGGGAAATTAGGGGTGGCTACACCTTC. It encodes CATREIRGGYTF. Supplemented by reference TRBV5-1 and TRBJ1-2, the full variable domain reads KAGVTQTPRYLIKTRGQQVTLSCSPISGHRSVSWYQQTPGQGLQFLFEYFSETQRNKGNFPGRFSGRQFSNSRSEMNVSTLELGDSALYLCATREIRGGYTFGSGTRLTVV.

V is TRBV28 and J is TRBJ1-1; unclear D gene. The V gene's germline CDR1 is MDHEN and CDR2 SYDVKM. This CDR3 spans 14 amino acids. Trimming cost V 2 bases and J 4 bases, with 11 bases left between them. The CDR3 here is CASSLNYGVTEAFF. The CDR3 DNA follows: TGTGCCAGCAGTTTAAACTACGGGGTCACTGAAGCTTTCTTT.

J is TRBJ1-3 and V is TRBV19; D ambiguous. V was trimmed by 0 bases and J by 3 bases, leaving 18 bases between them. The germline V gene encodes CDR1 LNHDA and CDR2 SQIVND (reference sequence). The CDR3 runs to 18 residues. The CDR3 sequence is CASSIDLLAPKRGNTIYF. The CDR3 DNA sequence: TGTGCCAGTAGTATAGATCTTTTGGCGCCGAAGCGTGGAAACACCATATATTTT.

This chain connects TRBV18 to TRBJ2-3; 8 positions agree with TRBD2. The CDR3 is 16 residues long. Trimming removed 6 bases from V and 7 bases from J; junction bases left unmatched: 15. Germline loops: CDR1 KGHSH, CDR2 LQKENI. The CDR3 sequence is CASSSPGLDRWNTQYF. The CDR3 DNA is TGTGCCAGCTCGTCACCGGGACTAGACCGCTGGAATACGCAGTATTTT.